One and the same sample provided the 18 T cell receptor beta chains below, sequenced in a study of spatial heterogeneity in lung cancer. Specified time point: blood at routine non-recurrence follow-up after resection. Unsorted tumor, nontumor lung tissue or cryopreserved PBMC supplied the whole RNA. TCRdb itself ran the 5' RACE reads through MiXCR, one entry per CDR3 protein. The repertoire holds some 54,000 distinct CDR3 sequences, roughly 8.1% seen once, with about a third in the top ten. The source material was PBMCs, sampled at follow-up. The receptors shown here come from a female donor with early-stage non-small cell lung cancer.

CDR3 sequence: CASTAEGAIFAETQYF. The CDR3 DNA sequence: TGTGCCAGCACCGCCGAGGGGGCGATTTTTGCAGAGACCCAGTACTTC. This sequence joins TRBV2 and TRBJ2-5; 7 bases align to TRBD1. V trimming: 7 bases; J trimming: 4 bases; junction bases outside the gene matches: 15. The CDR3 sequence is 16 residues long. Germline CDR1 and CDR2: SNHLY and FYNNEI.

This clonotype was observed at least ten times. In DNA form, the CDR3 reads TGTGCCAGCAGTTACCAACATGGGACCCAGTACTTC. Translated, it gives CASSYQHGTQYF. The chain carries TRBV6-5 and TRBJ2-5; D not certain. Trimming took off 2 bases at V and 7 bases at J, with 8 bases between the two ends. The CDR3 sequence is 12 residues long. CDR1 and CDR2 from the germline V gene are MNHEY and SVGAGI.

This clonotype was observed at least ten times. This chain uses TRBV5-6 with TRBJ2-3; 8 nucleotides align to TRBD1. The junction had 5 bases not matched to a gene; V was cut back by 1 base and J by 4 bases. Germline V lookup: CDR1 SGHDT, CDR2 YYEEEE. The CDR3 is made up of 15 amino acids. CDR3 sequence: CASSLLQGVPDTQYF. DNA for the CDR3: TGTGCCAGCAGCTTGTTACAGGGGGTCCCAGATACGCAGTATTTT.

The V call is TRBV6-6, the J call TRBJ2-5; TRBD2 might be the D (7 bases). V lost 2 bases and J lost 5, with 12 bases in between. Germline CDR1 MNHNY, CDR2 SVGAGI (reference sequence). The CDR3 consists of 14 residues. The CDR3 DNA reads as TGTGCCAGCAGTTACGGGGGGGCGCAGGAGACCCAGTACTTC. As protein: CASSYGGAQETQYF.

There are many counts of this clonotype. The rearrangement links TRBV23-1 to TRBJ2-7; 7 bases map to TRBD1. TRBV23-1 is sorted into the ORF group, with uncertain function. CDR3 size: 14 residues. The V segment lost 7 bases and the J segment 3 bases; nucleotides outside the gene matches: 9. Here the CDR3 reads CASTDRSLFYEQYF. CDR3 nucleotide sequence: TGCGCCAGCACGGACAGGTCGCTCTTCTACGAGCAGTACTTC.

This clonotype was seen ten or more times. This sequence joins TRBV2 and TRBJ2-5, with 9 bases lining up with TRBD1. Trimming took 5 bases from V and 3 from J; bases not matched to a gene: 10. This CDR3 region has 16 residues. The V gene's germline CDR1 is SNHLY and CDR2 FYNNEI. The CDR3 bases are TGTGCCAGCAGTACGAGCCCGGGACAGGGAGAAGAGACCCAGTACTTC. It yields the protein CASSTSPGQGEETQYF. The full variable domain, in which reference TRBV2 and TRBJ2-5 provide the parts outside the CDR3, is EPEVTQTPSHQVTQMGQEVILRCVPISNHLYFYWYRQILGQKVEFLVSFYNNEISEKSEIFDDQFSVERPDGSNFTLKIRSTKLEDSAMYFCASSTSPGQGEETQYFGPGTRLLVL.

This clonotype showed up many times. The CDR3 sequence is CASSLAQVRYGYTF. For the CDR3, the DNA is TGTGCCAGCAGCTTAGCCCAGGTTCGCTATGGCTACACCTTC. This chain links TRBV7-9 with TRBJ1-2; D gene uncertain. This CDR3 is built from 14 residues. The germline V and J ends were trimmed by 0 bases and 4 bases, with 9 bases remaining between them. Germline V lookup: CDR1 SEHNR, CDR2 FQNEAQ (reference sequence).

The rearrangement uses TRBV6-2 or TRBV6-3 and TRBJ1-5; the D gene is possibly TRBD1 (6 bases). The germline gives CDR1 MNHEY, CDR2 SVGEGT. There are 14 residues in the CDR3. V lost 1 base to trimming and J lost 7 bases, with 11 bases between them. The CDR3 sequence: CASSYYRVNQPQHF. The CDR3 DNA reads as TGTGCCAGCAGTTACTACAGGGTTAACCAGCCCCAGCATTTT.

This clonotype was detected ten times or more. This chain connects TRBV29-1 to TRBJ2-3; D not resolved. CDR1 and CDR2 (germline): SQVTM, ANQGSEA. V lost 8 bases to trimming and J lost 3 bases, with 6 bases between them. The CDR3 has 10 amino acids. CDR3 in DNA: TGCAGCCTGCTGACAGATACGCAGTATTTT. Translating gives CSLLTDTQYF.

This clonotype was recorded a few times. J is TRBJ2-7 and V is TRBV3-1; no firm D call. Germline V gene sequence: CDR1 LGHDT, CDR2 YNNKEL (reference sequence). Trimming shortened V by 0 bases and J by 3 bases, and 3 bases separated the two germline ends. The CDR3 consists of 12 residues. The CDR3 loop reads CASSQEVYEQYF. CDR3 sequence (DNA): TGTGCCAGCAGCCAAGAAGTCTACGAGCAGTACTTC.

This clonotype has ten or more counts. The gene calls are TRBV2 and TRBJ2-3; 14 bases are a match to TRBD2. V shed 7 bases, J shed 9 bases, and the junction held 15 bases outside the gene matches. This CDR3 spans 17 amino acids. Germline CDR1 is SNHLY and CDR2 is FYNNEI. For the CDR3, the DNA is TGTGCCAGCACCGAACCAGGACTAGCGGGGGGTCACGGCACGCAGTATTTT. This sequence encodes CASTEPGLAGGHGTQYF. The complete variable domain, with remaining parts taken from reference TRBV2 and TRBJ2-3, reads EPEVTQTPSHQVTQMGQEVILRCVPISNHLYFYWYRQILGQKVEFLVSFYNNEISEKSEIFDDQFSVERPDGSNFTLKIRSTKLEDSAMYFCASTEPGLAGGHGTQYFGPGTRLTVL.

This clonotype was counted a few times. The genes are TRBV28 and TRBJ2-5; 9 nucleotides match TRBD2. CDR3 size: 13 residues. V gave up 6 bases and J gave up 4 bases; unmatched junction bases: 3. Germline V lookup: CDR1 MDHEN, CDR2 SYDVKM. CDR3 sequence (DNA): TGTGCCAGCAGGCGAGCGGGGGGAGAGACCCAGTACTTC. This sequence encodes CASRRAGGETQYF.

This clonotype showed up many times. The chain joins TRBV5-4 to TRBJ2-3; tentative D call: TRBD2 (5 bases). This CDR3 comprises 15 residues. Trimming shortened V by 1 base and J by 2 bases, and 11 bases separated the two germline ends. CDR1 and CDR2 (germline): SGHNT, YYREEE (reference sequence). The CDR3 DNA reads TGTGCCAGCAGCTTGTCGCTCGGGGACACAGATACGCAGTATTTT. It translates to CASSLSLGDTDTQYF. The full variable domain, its missing parts supplied by reference TRBV5-4 and TRBJ2-3, is ETGVTQSPTHLIKTRGQQVTLRCSSQSGHNTVSWYQQALGQGPQFIFQYYREEENGRGNFPPRFSGLQFPNYSSELNVNALELDDSALYLCASSLSLGDTDTQYFGPGTRLTVL.

The genes are TRBV9 and TRBJ1-1; TRBD1 aligns across 7 bases. Germline CDR1 and CDR2: SGDLS and YYNGEE. J lost 1 base, V lost 4 bases, and 4 bases had no gene match. CDR3 length: 14 residues. CDR3 sequence reads: CASSRGQQNTEAFF. DNA of the CDR3: TGTGCCAGCAGCCGGGGACAGCAGAACACTGAAGCTTTCTTT. Full variable domain (remainder filled in from reference TRBV9 and TRBJ1-1): DSGVTQTPKHLITATGQRVTLRCSPRSGDLSVYWYQQSLDQGLQFLIQYYNGEERAKGNILERFSAQQFPDLHSELNLSSLELGDSALYFCASSRGQQNTEAFFGQGTRLTVV.

This clonotype was detected many times. The V call is TRBV15, the J call TRBJ1-1, with 8 bases lining up with TRBD1. The CDR3 contains 15 residues. CDR1 LNHNV and CDR2 YYDKDF come from the germline V gene (reference sequence). Unmatched junction bases numbered 7, after V lost 0 bases and J lost 7 bases. CDR3 DNA: TGTGCCACCAGCAGAGATGGACAGGGTTTTAATGAAGCTTTCTTT. Its protein is CATSRDGQGFNEAFF. Looking up the rest from reference TRBV15 and TRBJ1-1 gives the full variable domain: DAMVIQNPRYQVTQFGKPVTLSCSQTLNHNVMYWYQQKSSQAPKLLFHYYDKDFNNEADTPDNFQSRRPNTSFCFLDIRSPGLGDTAMYLCATSRDGQGFNEAFFGQGTRLTVV.

The chain couples TRBV3-1 to TRBJ2-7; D is uncertain. Germline lookup yields CDR1 LGHDT and CDR2 YNNKEL (reference sequence). Between the trimmed V and J ends, which lost 1 base and 12 bases, there was a span of 22 bases. The CDR3 totals 15 residues. Here the CDR3 DNA reads TGTGCCAGCAGCCAAGGGACCCACCCTTTGGGGTATCGGTACTTC. Translating it yields CASSQGTHPLGYRYF.

The sample holds a few counts of this clonotype. The V and J genes are TRBV5-1 and TRBJ1-3; D ambiguous. This CDR3 is 15 amino acids long. Trimming removed 0 bases at V and 2 bases at J, with 9 bases between. CDR1 and CDR2 from the germline V gene are SGHRS and YFSETQ. This CDR3 reads CASSLDRTAGNTIYF. The CDR3 DNA is TGCGCCAGCAGCTTGGACCGGACCGCTGGAAACACCATATATTTT.

Ten or more counts support this clonotype. The chain combines TRBV29-1 with TRBJ2-3; 12 bases agree with TRBD1. The J segment lost 13 bases and the V segment lost 6 bases, leaving 8 bases of the junction unmatched. CDR1 is SQVTM and CDR2 is ANQGSEA in the germline V gene. The CDR3 has 12 residues. The CDR3 nucleotides are TGCAGCGTGTCGGGACAGGGGGCCGTGGAGTATTTT. The encoded protein is CSVSGQGAVEYF.